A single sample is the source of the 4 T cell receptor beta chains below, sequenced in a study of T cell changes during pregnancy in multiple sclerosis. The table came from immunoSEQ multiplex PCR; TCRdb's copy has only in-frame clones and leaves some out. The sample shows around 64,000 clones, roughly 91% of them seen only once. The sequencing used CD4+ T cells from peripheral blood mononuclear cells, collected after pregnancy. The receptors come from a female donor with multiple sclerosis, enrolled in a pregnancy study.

CDR3 sequence (DNA): TGTGCCAGCGGGAGTAGGCGGGACGCCTACAATGAGCAGTTCTTC. Its protein is CASGSRRDAYNEQFF. V and J are TRBV6-1 and TRBJ2-1; TRBD2 is a possible D gene (6 bases). This CDR3 has 15 amino acids. CDR1 is MNHNS and CDR2 is SASEGT in the germline V gene. The V and J ends lost 8 bases and 2 bases respectively, with 16 bases between them.

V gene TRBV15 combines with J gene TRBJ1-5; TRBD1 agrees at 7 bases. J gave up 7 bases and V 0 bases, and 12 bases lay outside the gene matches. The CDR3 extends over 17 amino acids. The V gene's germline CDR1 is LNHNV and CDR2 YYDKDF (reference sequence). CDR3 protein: CATSRDYVGTDGQPQHF. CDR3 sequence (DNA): TGTGCCACCAGCAGAGATTACGTTGGGACAGATGGACAGCCCCAGCATTTT.

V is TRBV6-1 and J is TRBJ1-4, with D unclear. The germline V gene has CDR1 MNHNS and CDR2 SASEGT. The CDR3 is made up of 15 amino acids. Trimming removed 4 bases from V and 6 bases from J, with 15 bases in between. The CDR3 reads CASSVTTRRDEKLFF. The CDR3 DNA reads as TGTGCCAGCAGTGTTACGACCCGTCGGGATGAAAAACTGTTTTTT.

The CDR3 DNA reads TGTGCCAGCAGTCACGGGACAGGGATTCAGTACTTC. It is translated as CASSHGTGIQYF. J is TRBJ2-4 and V is TRBV2; 9 bases map to TRBD1. The CDR3 has 12 amino acids. Unmatched junction bases numbered 3, after V lost 5 bases and J lost 10 bases. CDR1 SNHLY and CDR2 FYNNEI come from the germline V gene.